Following are 32 T cell receptor beta chains from one sample sequenced in a study of blood T cell repertoires in COVID-19 (dated by TCRdb to 2018 to 2021). The library was produced with the immunoSEQ multiplex PCR assay. TCRdb took this table from immuneACCESS and kept in-frame rearrangements with V and J called. Such tables lack part of the clones; where checked against another copy, unresolved V genes explain under half of the gap, and the rest is unexplained. The sample table records around 60,000 clones; roughly 83% of these occur just once. About 16% of the sample rests with the top ten. The sequencing input was peripheral blood. These receptors all come from a man aged 55-75 years with COVID-19, enrolled during active disease.

The chain recombines TRBV7-6 with TRBJ1-2; TRBD1 is a possible D gene (6 bases). V lost 1 base to trimming and J lost 4 bases, with 16 bases between them. From germline, CDR1 is SGHVS and CDR2 FNYEAQ. The CDR3 totals 16 residues. CDR3 loop: CASSLVDSGDGYGYTF. The CDR3 region has the DNA TGTGCCAGCAGCTTAGTGGATTCAGGGGATGGCTATGGCTACACCTTC.

V is TRBV11-2 and J is TRBJ2-1; possibly TRBD2 for D (5 bases). Trimming left V 5 bases short and J 3 bases short, with 14 bases between. This CDR3 contains 15 residues. Germline V gene sequence: CDR1 SGHAT, CDR2 FQNNGV. The CDR3 reads CASSPAVTHYNEQFF. DNA of the CDR3: TGTGCCAGCAGCCCAGCGGTGACCCACTACAATGAGCAGTTCTTC.

This sequence joins TRBV15 and TRBJ1-2, with D tentatively TRBD1 (6 bases). Germline CDR1 reads LNHNV; CDR2 reads YYDKDF (reference sequence). The CDR3 length is 15 residues. V shed 0 bases and J shed 3 bases, with 11 bases lying between them. The CDR3 reads CATSRDTGQHYGYTF. The CDR3 region has the DNA TGTGCCACCAGCAGAGATACTGGACAGCACTATGGCTACACCTTC.

This clone appeared a single time. V and J are TRBV2 and TRBJ1-2; D is ambiguous. Germline CDR1 is SNHLY and CDR2 is FYNNEI. Trimming cost V 4 bases and J 5 bases, with 5 bases left between them. The CDR3 loop spans 11 amino acids. CDR3 residues: CASSVRYGYTF. The CDR3 nucleotides are TGTGCCAGCAGTGTCCGGTATGGCTACACCTTC.

CDR3 coding DNA: TGCGCCAGCAGCTCCGGGACTAGCGGGAACACCGGGGAGCTGTTTTTT. This sequence encodes CASSSGTSGNTGELFF. The chain has TRBV5-1 and TRBJ2-2; 11 bases align to TRBD2. Germline V gene sequence: CDR1 SGHRS, CDR2 YFSETQ. V shed 3 bases, J shed 1 base, and the junction held 2 bases outside the gene matches. The CDR3 contains 16 residues. Full variable domain (remainder filled in from reference TRBV5-1 and TRBJ2-2): KAGVTQTPRYLIKTRGQQVTLSCSPISGHRSVSWYQQTPGQGLQFLFEYFSETQRNKGNFPGRFSGRQFSNSRSEMNVSTLELGDSALYLCASSSGTSGNTGELFFGEGSRLTVL.

The rearrangement uses TRBV2 and TRBJ2-3, with a weak D call TRBD1 (6 bases). Trimming pared 5 bases from V and 9 bases from J, leaving 18 bases between. Germline CDR1 SNHLY, CDR2 FYNNEI. This CDR3 comprises 14 residues. This chain's CDR3 is CASSSNWDIRTQYF. CDR3 coding DNA: TGTGCCAGCAGTTCAAATTGGGACATTAGGACGCAGTATTTT.

The genes are TRBV11-2 and TRBJ1-3; D might be TRBD1 (5 bases). This CDR3 comprises 14 residues. Trimming took 4 bases from V and 9 from J, leaving 16 bases between them. CDR1 is SGHAT and CDR2 is FQNNGV in the germline V gene. The CDR3 spells CASSSSTGPGTIYF. In DNA, the CDR3 is TGTGCCAGCAGCTCCTCAACAGGTCCGGGCACCATATATTTT.

The chain joins TRBV5-1 to TRBJ1-1; D is possibly TRBD1 (5 bases). The V gene's germline CDR1 is SGHRS and CDR2 YFSETQ. V was pared by 2 bases and J by 6 bases, with 14 bases between. The CDR3 runs to 14 residues. CDR3 bases: TGCGCCAGCAGCTTCGACAGCTCGTGGGCTGAAGCTTTCTTT. It is translated as CASSFDSSWAEAFF.

This clone was found a few times. The genes are TRBV11-2 and TRBJ2-1; D possibly corresponds to TRBD1 (7 bases). The length of the CDR3 is 17 residues. CDR1 SGHAT and CDR2 FQNNGV come from the germline V gene. Trimming pared 5 bases from V and 10 bases from J, leaving 27 bases between. Here the CDR3 DNA reads TGTGCCAGCAGCCCCCTGGGGCCCAGGGGGGTAGGGTGGGAGCAGTTCTTC. Protein sequence: CASSPLGPRGVGWEQFF.

V is TRBV6-6 and J is TRBJ1-2; TRBD1 matches 7 bases. There are 12 residues in the CDR3. Trimming took 10 bases from V and 8 from J; bases not matched to a gene: 10. The germline V gene encodes CDR1 MNHNY and CDR2 SVGAGI (reference sequence). The CDR3 sequence: CATHDRAYGYTF. In nucleotides, the CDR3 is TGTGCCACGCACGACAGGGCTTACGGCTACACCTTC.

In its sample, this clone was seen once. The chain carries TRBV27 and TRBJ2-5; 10 bases align to TRBD2. The CDR3 runs 16 residues. Germline CDR1 and CDR2: MNHEY and SMNVEV (reference sequence). V dropped 3 bases and J dropped 1; count of bases not matched to a gene: 5. Here the CDR3 DNA reads TGTGCCAGCAGTTTTAGCGGGGGGAACTTCCAAGAGACCCAGTACTTC. This gives the protein CASSFSGGNFQETQYF.

V usage is TRBV5-1 and J usage is TRBJ1-1; the D is unclear. Looked up from germline, CDR1 is SGHRS and CDR2 is YFSETQ. V was pared by 4 bases and J by 2 bases, with 18 bases between. The CDR3 has 16 amino acids. Here the CDR3 reads CASSAGLLAGNTEAFF. The CDR3 bases are TGCGCCAGCAGCGCCGGTTTGCTGGCAGGAAACACTGAAGCTTTCTTT.

This sequence joins TRBV7-2 and TRBJ2-1, with unresolved D. V was trimmed by 6 bases and J by 0 bases, leaving 9 bases between them. The CDR3 contains 14 residues. The germline V gene has CDR1 SGHTA and CDR2 FQGNSA. CDR3 sequence: CASSPFSSYNEQFF. Here the CDR3 DNA reads TGTGCCAGCAGTCCGTTTAGCTCCTACAATGAGCAGTTCTTC.

This chain uses TRBV19 with TRBJ1-2, with D possibly matching TRBD1 (5 bases). Germline CDR1 and CDR2: LNHDA and SQIVND (reference sequence). V was trimmed by 2 bases and J by 6 bases, leaving 19 bases between them. The CDR3 length is 16 residues. The CDR3: CASSILGGTPLNGYTF. The CDR3 DNA sequence: TGTGCCAGTAGTATACTGGGGGGTACCCCCCTAAATGGCTACACCTTC.

This clone was picked up one time. The chain uses TRBV27 and TRBJ1-2; TRBD1 matches 8 bases. Germline trimming cut 3 bases from V and 4 bases from J; bases unmatched to any gene: 1. Germline-derived CDR1 and CDR2 are MNHEY and SMNVEV (reference sequence). The CDR3 sequence is 13 residues long. The CDR3 coding sequence is TGTGCCAGCAGTTTCACAGGGGGCTATGGCTACACCTTC. Translated: CASSFTGGYGYTF.

The chain employs TRBV6-5 and TRBJ1-1, with D tentatively TRBD1 (5 bases). The CDR3 covers 13 residues. CDR1 and CDR2 (germline): MNHEY, SVGAGI. The V end was cut by 1 base, the J end by 10 bases, with 13 bases between. Written as DNA, the CDR3 is TGTGCCAGCAGTTACTTATCGGGACTACGAGCTTTCTTT. Protein product: CASSYLSGLRAFF.

This sequence joins TRBV5-4 and TRBJ2-2; TRBD2 matches at 10 bases. Trimming removed 4 bases from V and 6 bases from J; junction bases left unmatched: 9. The CDR3 sequence is 16 residues long. Germline V CDR1 and CDR2: SGHNT, YYREEE (reference sequence). CDR3 region: CASSRPAGGPPGELFF. The DNA of the CDR3 is TGTGCCAGCAGCCGACCAGCGGGAGGGCCCCCCGGGGAGCTGTTTTTT. Full variable domain (outside the CDR3, taken from reference TRBV5-4 and TRBJ2-2): ETGVTQSPTHLIKTRGQQVTLRCSSQSGHNTVSWYQQALGQGPQFIFQYYREEENGRGNFPPRFSGLQFPNYSSELNVNALELDDSALYLCASSRPAGGPPGELFFGEGSRLTVL.

V is TRBV19 and J is TRBJ1-5; the D gene is possibly TRBD1 (6 bases). This CDR3 has 19 residues. Germline assignment: CDR1 LNHDA and CDR2 SQIVND (reference sequence). The V and J ends lost 1 base and 6 bases respectively, with 25 bases between them. CDR3 amino acids: CASSIAKRGASFSGQPQHF. The CDR3 DNA is TGTGCCAGTAGTATAGCCAAGCGGGGGGCGTCATTTTCGGGTCAGCCCCAGCATTTT.

The gene calls are TRBV2 and TRBJ2-7, with a tentative D call TRBD2 (5 bases). The V and J ends lost 9 bases and 0 bases respectively, with 9 bases between them. Germline V gene lookup returns CDR1 SNHLY and CDR2 FYNNEI. The CDR3 is made up of 12 amino acids. CDR3 region: CASRAASYEQYF. In DNA, the CDR3 is TGTGCCAGTCGAGCGGCCTCCTACGAGCAGTACTTC.

The chain is built from TRBV29-1 and TRBJ2-1; 8 positions match TRBD2. Losses at the gene ends were 5 bases for V and 3 bases for J; bases not matched to a gene: 3. The CDR3 totals 13 residues. CDR1 is SQVTM, CDR2 ANQGSEA, per germline. The CDR3 protein is CSVTLAGYNEQFF. The CDR3 region has the DNA TGCAGCGTTACGCTAGCGGGCTACAATGAGCAGTTCTTC.

V gene TRBV30 combines with J gene TRBJ1-2, with D uncertain. From germline, CDR1 is GTSNPN and CDR2 SVGIG (reference sequence). V lost 4 bases, J lost 0 bases, and 12 bases lay in between. CDR3 length equals 14 residues. The CDR3 sequence is CAWTRGRTNYGYTF. DNA of the CDR3: TGTGCCTGGACCCGAGGCCGGACTAACTATGGCTACACCTTC.

This chain joins TRBV24-1 and TRBJ1-2, with D hard to call. CDR1 and CDR2 from the germline V gene are KGHDR and SFDVKD. Trimming shortened V by 0 bases and J by 4 bases, and 2 bases separated the two germline ends. CDR3 length: 12 amino acids. CDR3 bases: TGTGCCACCAGTGATTTGCTCTATGGCTACACCTTC. Translation: CATSDLLYGYTF.

This chain links TRBV25-1 with TRBJ1-1, with 9 bases identical to TRBD1. Germline CDR1 is MGHDK and CDR2 is SYGVNS. V lost 10 bases to trimming and J lost 1 base; unmatched junction nucleotides: 4. The CDR3 covers 13 residues. CDR3 residues: CATKQGANTEAFF. The CDR3 DNA is TGTGCCACCAAACAGGGGGCGAACACTGAAGCTTTCTTT. Full variable domain (outside the CDR3, taken from reference TRBV25-1 and TRBJ1-1): EADIYQTPRYLVIGTGKKITLECSQTMGHDKMYWYQQDPGMELHLIHYSYGVNSTEKGDLSSESTVSRIRTEHFPLTLESARPSHTSQYLCATKQGANTEAFFGQGTRLTVV.

CDR3 coding DNA: TGTGCCAGTATTTTGGGCCGGACAGGGGGCAGCACTGAAGCTTTCTTT. Translated, it gives CASILGRTGGSTEAFF. This chain uses TRBV19 with TRBJ1-1, with 11 nucleotides matching TRBD1. The CDR3 loop spans 16 amino acids. CDR1 is LNHDA, CDR2 SQIVND, per germline (reference sequence). Trimming cost V 7 bases and J 4 bases; bases outside gene matches: 11.

This clone was seen more than once but under ten times. The chain employs TRBV5-6 and TRBJ1-5, with D maybe TRBD1 (6 bases). Per germline, CDR1 SGHDT and CDR2 YYEEEE. The length of the CDR3 is 14 residues. Trimming cost V 2 bases and J 4 bases, with 10 bases left between them. The CDR3 sequence: CASSFFTGNQPQHF. The CDR3 DNA sequence: TGTGCCAGCAGCTTTTTCACAGGGAATCAGCCCCAGCATTTT.

The chain links TRBV30 to TRBJ2-5; 8 positions match TRBD1. The CDR3 totals 18 residues. Germline values: CDR1 GTSNPN, CDR2 SVGIG (reference sequence). V lost 0 bases, J lost 3 bases, and 15 bases stayed unmatched. CDR3 region: CAWSVPLSSTGAEETQYF. DNA of the CDR3: TGTGCCTGGAGTGTACCCCTCTCGTCGACAGGGGCGGAAGAGACCCAGTACTTC.

The chain recombines TRBV7-2 with TRBJ1-1; 9 bases match TRBD1. V lost 5 bases, J lost 0 bases, and 7 bases stayed unmatched. Germline CDR1 SGHTA, CDR2 FQGNSA. The CDR3 spans 16 residues. The CDR3 protein is CASSPKGQGVNTEAFF. The DNA for the CDR3 is TGTGCCAGCAGCCCAAAGGGACAGGGAGTGAACACTGAAGCTTTCTTT.

The J gene is TRBJ1-3, the V gene TRBV13; maybe TRBD1 (5 bases). Trimming shortened V by 2 bases and J by 0 bases, and 11 bases separated the two germline ends. Germline V gene data show CDR1 as PRHDT and CDR2 as FYEKMQ (reference sequence). The CDR3 is 16 residues long. CDR3 residues: CASSLQGFSSGNTIYF. CDR3 nucleotides: TGTGCCAGCAGCTTACAGGGATTCAGCTCTGGAAACACCATATATTTT.

The rearrangement links TRBV2 to TRBJ1-4; the match to TRBD1 covers 7 bases. V lost 3 bases to trimming and J lost 4 bases; unmatched junction nucleotides: 2. CDR1 is SNHLY, CDR2 FYNNEI, per germline. The CDR3 contains 14 residues. DNA for the CDR3: TGTGCCAGCAGTGAGGCAGGGGGTAATGAAAAACTGTTTTTT. This codes for CASSEAGGNEKLFF.

The chain uses TRBV19 and TRBJ2-3; TRBD2 agrees at 9 bases. The germline CDR1 and CDR2 sequences are LNHDA and SQIVND (reference sequence). This CDR3 has 14 amino acids. The junction had 7 bases not matched to a gene; V was cut back by 10 bases and J by 2 bases. As DNA, the CDR3 is TGTGCCACCCAGACTAGCGGATTCACAGATACGCAGTATTTT. Translation: CATQTSGFTDTQYF.

The chain employs TRBV12-1 and TRBJ1-3; TRBD1 is the table's D call and was not checked against the DNA. TRBV12-1 is designated a pseudogene. This CDR3 contains 22 residues. The CDR3 here is CASSFHLPGQGCQRYSGNTIYF. Here the CDR3 DNA reads TGTGCCAGCAGCTTCCATCTCCCGGGACAGGGGTGTCAGAGATACTCTGGAAACACCATATATTTT.

The rearrangement joins TRBV3-1 (or the pseudogene TRBV3-2) to TRBJ2-1; 8 nucleotides match TRBD2. With 0 bases clipped from V and 0 bases from J, the junction kept 4 bases outside the gene matches. From germline, CDR1 is LGHDT and CDR2 YNNKEL (reference sequence). The CDR3 consists of 17 residues. The CDR3 DNA reads as TGTGCCAGCAGCCAAGACGGGAGCGGGAGCTCCTACAATGAGCAGTTCTTC. Its translation: CASSQDGSGSSYNEQFF.